This is a list of T cell receptor beta chains from one sample in a study of T cells in narcolepsy. Here immunoSEQ multiplex PCR was the method, and the copy in TCRdb shows in-frame clones only, minus some. There are some 32,000 clones in the sample; around three quarters occur only once, and 3.8% lies in the top ten. Source material: memory (CD45RA-) CD4+ T cells from blood. The receptors were gathered from a human donor in good health. CDR3s include the opening cysteine and the closing phenylalanine or tryptophan. A D gene is named only where the DNA matches it firmly. For some rows the clone size is stated as once, few or many, or as a class when expanded; others skip it.

v_call	cdr3_length	d_call	clone_size	j_call	cdr3_nt	cdr3_aa
TRBV15	18	TRBD2	-	TRBJ2-1	TGTGCCACCAGCAGTTTCTCGGGACTAGAAGGTATCTACAATGAGCAGTTCTTC	CATSSFSGLEGIYNEQFF
TRBV18	15	-	few	TRBJ1-5	TGTGCCAGCTCACCAATCACAACAAGCAATCAGCCCCAGCATTTT	CASSPITTSNQPQHF
TRBV6-1	12	-	-	TRBJ2-1	TGTGCCAGCAGTCCCCCGGCGGTCGAGCAGTTCTTC	CASSPPAVEQFF
TRBV6-5	14	-	once	TRBJ2-5	TGTGCCAGCAGTTCTGGGACCCGCCAAGGGACCCAGTACTTC	CASSSGTRQGTQYF
TRBV6-5	13	-	-	TRBJ2-1	TGTGCCAGCAGTTCCCAACTTGTGAATGAGCAGTTCTTC	CASSSQLVNEQFF
TRBV18	15	TRBD1	-	TRBJ1-5	TGTGCCAGCTCACCGCTTACAGGGGCTGGGCAGCCCCAGCATTTT	CASSPLTGAGQPQHF
TRBV30	12	-	-	TRBJ2-3	TGTGCCTGGACCCCCTCCACAGATACGCAGTATTTT	CAWTPSTDTQYF
TRBV2	16	-	-	TRBJ1-3	TGTGCCAGCAGGACGCAGGGGTTCGGCTCTGGAAACACCATATATTTT	CASRTQGFGSGNTIYF
TRBV2	14	-	-	TRBJ1-4	TGTGCCAGCAGTTGGACCGCATTTAATGAAAAACTGTTTTTT	CASSWTAFNEKLFF
TRBV30	14	TRBD1	-	TRBJ2-5	TGTGCCTGGGAAAGGGACAGGGGATCAGAGACCCAGTACTTC	CAWERDRGSETQYF
TRBV7-9	13	-	-	TRBJ1-1	TGTGCCAGCAGCTTATCGGGGGGAGGAGAAGCTTTCTTT	CASSLSGGGEAFF
TRBV6-1	18	-	-	TRBJ1-5	TGTGCCAGCAGTGACCAACTTTTGGGGACACTCAGCAATCAGCCCCAGCATTTT	CASSDQLLGTLSNQPQHF
TRBV5-4	13	-	-	TRBJ2-5	TGTGCCAGCACCGTCTATGGGCAAGAGACCCAGTACTTC	CASTVYGQETQYF
TRBV2	20	-	once	TRBJ1-3	TGTGCCAGCAGTGAAGCAGGGAGACCCACGGATAAGGGCTCTGGAAACACCATATATTTT	CASSEAGRPTDKGSGNTIYF
TRBV7-7	16	-	-	TRBJ2-5	TGTGCCAGCAGCTTAGGGAGGGCAATTAGGGAAGAGACCCAGTACTTC	CASSLGRAIREETQYF
TRBV5-4	15	-	-	TRBJ2-6	TGTGCCAGCAGCTTGGCAGGAAGGGGGGCCAACGTCCTGACTTTC	CASSLAGRGANVLTF
TRBV2	15	-	once	TRBJ2-3	TGTGCCAGCAGTGTTGACGGACTTGGCACAGATACGCAGTATTTT	CASSVDGLGTDTQYF
TRBV6-5	15	-	-	TRBJ2-2	TGTGCCAGCAGTCCCAGGCCGCGGGGCACCGGGGAGCTGTTTTTT	CASSPRPRGTGELFF
TRBV9	14	-	once	TRBJ2-2	TGTGCCAGCAGCGTAGAGTTGGCTTCAGGGGAGCTGTTTTTT	CASSVELASGELFF
TRBV9	16	-	few	TRBJ2-1	TGTGCCAGCAGCGTATGGACGGGAGCCTCCTACAATGAGCAGTTCTTC	CASSVWTGASYNEQFF
TRBV5-1	13	TRBD1	-	TRBJ2-7	TGCGCCAGCAGCTTAGCAGGGGGCATCGAGCAGTACTTC	CASSLAGGIEQYF
TRBV19	14	-	-	TRBJ1-1	TGTGCCAGTAGTATACGGGGTCTGAACACTGAAGCTTTCTTT	CASSIRGLNTEAFF
TRBV29-1	12	-	-	TRBJ1-1	TGCAGCGTTTCCACGCGACTTGTAGAAGCTTTCTTT	CSVSTRLVEAFF
TRBV19	12	-	few	TRBJ1-5	TGTGCCAGTAGTCCCCTAAATCAGCCCCAGCATTTT	CASSPLNQPQHF
TRBV9	18	TRBD1	-	TRBJ1-1	TGTGCCAGCAGCGTAGATCCAGGTGGGACAGGGAAGAACACTGAAGCTTTCTTT	CASSVDPGGTGKNTEAFF
TRBV10-2	13	-	few	TRBJ2-7	TGCGCCAGCAGGGACAACAATTTCTACGAGCAGTACTTC	CASRDNNFYEQYF
TRBV18	11	-	once	TRBJ2-3	TGTGCCAGCTCACCCGAAGATACGCAGTATTTT	CASSPEDTQYF
TRBV7-2	17	-	-	TRBJ2-2	TGTGCCAGCAGCTTACGGCGTCGGCGTGGGCTCACCGGGGAGCTGTTTTTT	CASSLRRRRGLTGELFF
TRBV27	15	-	-	TRBJ1-5	TGTGCCAGCAGTTGGGGGGCGGGGGGCAATCAGCCCCAGCATTTT	CASSWGAGGNQPQHF
TRBV9	16	-	-	TRBJ1-4	TGTGCCAGCAGCCCACTAGCGACAAATACTATCGAAAAACTGTTTTTT	CASSPLATNTIEKLFF
TRBV4-1	14	-	-	TRBJ1-5	TGCGCCAGCAGCCAAAGTTTTTTGGACCAGCCCCAGCATTTT	CASSQSFLDQPQHF
TRBV6-6	14	TRBD1	-	TRBJ2-7	TGTGCCAGCAGTTATGGGACAGGGTTTTACGAGCAGTACTTC	CASSYGTGFYEQYF
TRBV7-8	18	TRBD1	-	TRBJ1-5	TGTGCCAGCTCCACACGGGGACAGGGTCTTTGGATCAATCAGCCCCAGCATTTT	CASSTRGQGLWINQPQHF
TRBV10-3	15	-	-	TRBJ2-6	TGTGCCATCAGTGACGGACTCTCTGGGGCCAACGTCCTGACTTTC	CAISDGLSGANVLTF
TRBV30	15	-	once	TRBJ2-3	TGTGCCTGGAGTGTCGAACTAGGACCCACAGATACGCAGTATTTT	CAWSVELGPTDTQYF
TRBV7-2	16	-	few	TRBJ2-3	TGTGCCAGCAGCCCATCACAGCTCAGGGCCCAGGGTACGCAGTATTTT	CASSPSQLRAQGTQYF